One and the same sample provided the 24 T cell receptor beta chains below, sequenced in a study of post-analysis software for immune sequencing data (dated by TCRdb to between 2014 and 2017). General findings and caveats noted by the study authors: Patients showed significantly higher frequencies than controls for five TRBV segments, among them TRBV5-6, TRBV5-1 and TRBV20-1.

The library was obtained by PCR. The sequencing machine was an Illumina HiSeq 2500. Unique molecular identifiers were incorporated into TCR beta cDNA libraries to reduce PCR and sequencing biases. The public sequencing data were trimmed at Q25 with fastp and processed into clonotypes with MiXCR by TCRdb, which kept only in-frame beta chains. CDR3 protein sequences are deduplicated, and each keeps its most common genes and DNA. This sample gives about 770,000 distinct CDR3 sequences in total; about half of them show up just once. The ten biggest clones cover roughly 4.4% of the sample. Their recognized antigens are unknown. The sample taken for sequencing was blood. The receptors stem from a girl between 10 and 17 years old with multiple sclerosis.

DNA of the CDR3: TGTGCCATCAGGGAACAGGGAAGAGCCTACGAGCAGTACTTC. It encodes CAIREQGRAYEQYF. This chain uses TRBV10-3 with TRBJ2-7, with a possible D match to TRBD1 (6 bases). The CDR3 has 14 residues. V shed 6 bases and J shed 2 bases, with 14 bases lying between them. The germline V gene has CDR1 ENHRY and CDR2 SYGVKD.

J is TRBJ2-5 and V is TRBV20-1; D might be TRBD2 (6 bases). Germline CDR1 is DFQATT and CDR2 is SNEGSKA (reference sequence). There are 14 residues in the CDR3. The V and J ends lost 4 bases and 5 bases respectively, with 17 bases between them. As DNA, the CDR3 is TGCAGTGCTAATGGGGCGGGGACCGGGGAGACCCAGTACTTC. It translates to CSANGAGTGETQYF.

This clonotype was seen only once. The chain employs TRBV6-1 and TRBJ2-7, with 8 bases aligning to TRBD2. This CDR3 has 14 residues. V dropped 4 bases and J dropped 2; count of bases not matched to a gene: 4. From germline, CDR1 is MNHNS and CDR2 SASEGT. CDR3 sequence: CASSGASGPYEQYF. In nucleotides, the CDR3 is TGTGCCAGCAGTGGTGCTAGCGGGCCCTACGAGCAGTACTTC.

This clonotype was detected a few times. The rearrangement links TRBV6-5 to TRBJ2-1, with 8 bases fitting TRBD1. The trim removed 4 bases at V and 7 bases at J, leaving 9 bases unmatched. This CDR3 region has 15 residues. CDR1 and CDR2 (germline): MNHEY, SVGAGI. The CDR3 coding sequence is TGTGCCAGCAGTTTCCGGACAGGGCTTACGAATGAGCAGTTCTTC. This codes for CASSFRTGLTNEQFF.

The gene calls are TRBV5-1 and TRBJ2-1; 11 bases line up with TRBD2. Germline lookup yields CDR1 SGHRS and CDR2 YFSETQ. This CDR3 has 19 residues. V lost 0 bases, J lost 4 bases, and 12 bases stayed unmatched. CDR3 sequence (DNA): TGCGCCAGCAGCTTGGAACCCGGGACTAGCGGAGAAATGTACAATGAGCAGTTCTTC. This translates into CASSLEPGTSGEMYNEQFF.

V and J are TRBV30 and TRBJ1-4; 9 nucleotides match TRBD1. The CDR3 covers 16 residues. Germline assignment: CDR1 GTSNPN and CDR2 SVGIG (reference sequence). Unmatched junction bases numbered 7, after V lost 0 bases and J lost 5 bases. The CDR3 reads CAWSVPGTGQNEKLFF. DNA of the CDR3: TGTGCCTGGAGTGTACCGGGGACAGGGCAGAATGAAAAACTGTTTTTT.

The CDR3 here is CAISSGELGSPLHF. Here the CDR3 DNA reads TGTGCCATCAGTTCCGGGGAATTGGGTTCACCCCTCCACTTT. The rearrangement links TRBV10-3 to TRBJ1-6; no reliable D call. The CDR3 sequence is 14 residues long. V lost 5 bases and J lost 9, with 14 bases in between. Germline assignment: CDR1 ENHRY and CDR2 SYGVKD.

This chain joins TRBV18 and TRBJ2-7; TRBD1 is a possible D gene (5 bases). Between the trimmed V and J ends, which lost 6 bases and 3 bases, there was a span of 12 bases. Germline V gene sequence: CDR1 KGHSH, CDR2 LQKENI. The CDR3 loop spans 13 amino acids. The CDR3 nucleotides read TGTGCCAGCTCCCGGGCAGGGAACTACGAGCAGTACTTC. Its translation: CASSRAGNYEQYF.

There are a few counts of this clonotype. This rearrangement joins TRBV10-3 to TRBJ2-5, with D possibly matching TRBD1 (6 bases). Trimming took 4 bases from V and 2 from J, leaving 8 bases between them. The germline V gene has CDR1 ENHRY and CDR2 SYGVKD. CDR3 length equals 13 residues. CDR3: CAISAGDQETQYF. The CDR3 DNA follows: TGTGCCATCAGTGCAGGGGATCAAGAGACCCAGTACTTC.

This rearrangement joins TRBV21-1 to TRBJ1-5; TRBD1, as called in the table, went unchecked against the DNA. TRBV21-1 is a listed pseudogene. The CDR3 covers 16 residues. The CDR3 bases are TGTGCCAGCAGCAGTGGGGGGTTTTATAGCAATCAGCCCCAGCATTTT. It yields the protein CASSSGGFYSNQPQHF.

This clonotype was seen only a few times. V gene TRBV24-1 combines with J gene TRBJ1-2; D is perhaps TRBD1 (6 bases). Germline CDR1 reads KGHDR; CDR2 reads SFDVKD. Between the trimmed V and J ends, which lost 4 bases and 1 base, there was a span of 9 bases. This CDR3 has 14 residues. This chain's CDR3 is CATSDPDSNYGYTF. As DNA, the CDR3 is TGTGCCACCAGTGACCCGGACAGTAACTATGGCTACACCTTC.

This clonotype was counted ten times or more. The rearrangement uses TRBV6-4 and TRBJ2-3, with 16 bases aligning to TRBD2. V shed 3 bases and J 6 bases; nucleotides not matched to a gene: 3. This CDR3 has 16 residues. Germline V CDR1 and CDR2: MRHNA, SNTAGT. CDR3 sequence reads: CASSEGLAGGPDTQYF. The DNA of the CDR3 is TGTGCCAGCAGTGAGGGACTAGCGGGAGGGCCGGATACGCAGTATTTT.

This clonotype is a singleton in its sample. This sequence joins TRBV6-5 and TRBJ1-1; D unclear. CDR1 is MNHEY and CDR2 is SVGAGI in the germline V gene. The CDR3 covers 14 residues. V lost 9 bases to trimming and J lost 0 bases, with 14 bases between them. The CDR3 region is CASTGLAVNTEAFF. The CDR3 nucleotides read TGTGCCAGTACCGGACTGGCAGTGAACACTGAAGCTTTCTTT.

This clonotype was seen more than once but under ten times. The chain employs TRBV9 and TRBJ1-1; D not resolved. The CDR3 has 13 amino acids. Germline loops: CDR1 SGDLS, CDR2 YYNGEE. Trimming removed 2 bases at V and 3 bases at J, with 8 bases between. CDR3 sequence: CASSVRTDTEAFF. The CDR3 DNA is TGTGCCAGCAGCGTCCGGACGGACACTGAAGCTTTCTTT.

The chain uses TRBV20-1 and TRBJ2-7, with no clear D. V was trimmed by 1 base and J by 0 bases, leaving 13 bases between them. The CDR3 contains 15 residues. Germline CDR1 DFQATT, CDR2 SNEGSKA (reference sequence). The CDR3 sequence: CSARVWRKSSYEQYF. The CDR3 DNA sequence: TGCAGTGCTAGAGTTTGGCGGAAGAGCTCCTACGAGCAGTACTTC.

The chain has TRBV29-1 and TRBJ1-1, with no clear D. V lost 3 bases and J 8 bases, leaving 13 bases between the germline ends. CDR1 is SQVTM, CDR2 ANQGSEA, per germline. The CDR3 is 12 residues long. The CDR3 spells CSVDSAAAEAFF. CDR3 in DNA: TGCAGCGTTGATTCGGCTGCGGCGGAAGCTTTCTTT.

This rearrangement joins TRBV6-2 or TRBV6-3 to TRBJ2-4; TRBD1 is a possible D gene (6 bases). V was trimmed by 9 bases and J by 1 base, leaving 10 bases between them. Germline V gene lookup returns CDR1 MNHEY and CDR2 SVGEGT. This CDR3 is built from 13 residues. The CDR3 bases are TGTGCCAGTACAACAGGGGCCAAAAACATTCAGTACTTC. Amino acid sequence: CASTTGAKNIQYF.

This clonotype has just a few counts. The rearrangement links TRBV20-1 to TRBJ2-7; 11 bases are shared with TRBD2. The CDR3 contains 13 residues. Germline V gives CDR1 DFQATT, CDR2 SNEGSKA (reference sequence). The ends lost 5 bases at V and 5 bases at J; junction bases unmatched: 5. CDR3 nucleotide sequence: TGCAGTGCTGTAGCGGGAGGGCTCGACGAGCAGTACTTC. Translated, it gives CSAVAGGLDEQYF.

V gene TRBV11-2 combines with J gene TRBJ2-3; perhaps D is TRBD1 or TRBD2 (5 bases each). From germline, CDR1 is SGHAT and CDR2 FQNNGV. The CDR3 sequence is 14 residues long. The V and J ends lost 1 base and 4 bases respectively, with 9 bases between them. This CDR3 reads CASSLGGTPDTQYF. The CDR3 bases are TGTGCCAGCAGCTTAGGGGGGACCCCAGATACGCAGTATTTT.

V is TRBV9 and J is TRBJ2-6, with D tentatively TRBD1 (7 bases). The V end lost 0 bases, the J end lost 0 bases, and 22 bases lay between the germline ends. The CDR3 runs to 21 residues. In germline, CDR1 is SGDLS, CDR2 YYNGEE. This CDR3 reads CASSVGEVGDSDFSGANVLTF. CDR3 nucleotides: TGTGCCAGCAGCGTAGGGGAGGTTGGGGACAGCGACTTCTCTGGGGCCAACGTCCTGACTTTC.

This chain connects TRBV20-1 to TRBJ1-2, with D possibly being TRBD1 (5 bases). V lost 5 bases and J 0 bases, leaving 22 bases between the germline ends. The CDR3 is 17 amino acids. The germline CDR1 and CDR2 sequences are DFQATT and SNEGSKA (reference sequence). The CDR3 loop reads CSAQPTVRGPANYGYTF. In DNA form, the CDR3 reads TGCAGTGCTCAACCGACAGTGAGGGGCCCAGCTAACTATGGCTACACCTTC.

This chain links TRBV29-1 with TRBJ2-1, with unresolved D. The CDR3 length is 11 residues. The V end was cut by 6 bases, the J end by 6 bases, with 9 bases between. The V gene's germline CDR1 is SQVTM and CDR2 ANQGSEA. The CDR3 DNA is TGCAGCGTAAGGACGTCCAATGAGCAGTTCTTC. As protein: CSVRTSNEQFF.

V is TRBV6-2 or TRBV6-3 and J is TRBJ2-7; no firm D call. The germline V gene has CDR1 MNHEY and CDR2 SVGEGT. Deletions cut 6 bases from V and 6 bases from J, with 12 bases between. The CDR3 sequence is 12 residues long. The CDR3 bases are TGTGCCAGCAGCCTACGGGTTGGCGAGCAGTACTTC. Encoded protein: CASSLRVGEQYF.

V is TRBV6-5 and J is TRBJ1-2, with 12 bases identical to TRBD1. Germline lookup yields CDR1 MNHEY and CDR2 SVGAGI. V was pared by 2 bases and J by 8 bases, with 18 bases of the junction left unmatched. The CDR3 totals 19 residues. The CDR3 bases are TGTGCCAGCAGTTACGGGTTTCGGGGACAGGGGGCCCACAAAGGCGGCTACACCTTC. This codes for CASSYGFRGQGAHKGGYTF.